The 12 T cell receptor beta chains listed next were all sequenced from one sample in a study of spatial heterogeneity in lung cancer. Time point: sample taken at primary tumor resection. MiXCR, run by TCRdb on the 5' RACE reads, gives a single entry per CDR3 protein. The sample has more than 60,000 distinct CDR3 sequences; approximately 8% are singletons. The input for sequencing was PBMCs, taken at surgery. All receptors derive from a male donor with early-stage non-small cell lung cancer.

This clonotype was observed a few times. CDR3 DNA: TGTGCCAGCAGCCACTCGACGGCGCTCACCCAAGAGACCCAGTACTTC. Translated: CASSHSTALTQETQYF. V and J are TRBV9 and TRBJ2-5; unclear D gene. The V gene lost 4 bases and the J gene lost 1 base, with 17 bases spanning the gap. Per germline, CDR1 SGDLS and CDR2 YYNGEE. The CDR3 length is 16 residues. The full variable domain, its missing parts supplied by reference TRBV9 and TRBJ2-5, is DSGVTQTPKHLITATGQRVTLRCSPRSGDLSVYWYQQSLDQGLQFLIQYYNGEERAKGNILERFSAQQFPDLHSELNLSSLELGDSALYFCASSHSTALTQETQYFGPGTRLLVL.

The V and J genes are TRBV27 and TRBJ2-1, with D perhaps assigned TRBD1 or TRBD2 (7 bases each). V dropped 5 bases and J dropped 9 bases, with 11 bases sitting between them. Per germline, CDR1 MNHEY and CDR2 SMNVEV (reference sequence). The CDR3 has 12 residues. This CDR3 reads CASSTRGGEQFF. DNA for the CDR3: TGTGCCAGCAGTACCAGGGGGGGTGAGCAGTTCTTC.

This clonotype was recorded many times. The chain employs TRBV20-1 and TRBJ2-7; the match to TRBD1 covers 7 bases. Germline CDR1 is DFQATT and CDR2 is SNEGSKA (reference sequence). The CDR3 totals 14 residues. V lost 6 bases, J lost 3 bases, and 11 bases stayed unmatched. DNA of the CDR3: TGCAGTGCATTCAGGGGGACAGACGGCTACGAGCAGTACTTC. Protein sequence: CSAFRGTDGYEQYF.

The table lists this clonotype with a few counts. The J gene is TRBJ2-7, the V gene TRBV6-6; TRBD1 agrees at 7 bases. J lost 6 bases, V lost 6 bases, and 8 bases had no gene match. Germline-derived CDR1 and CDR2 are MNHNY and SVGAGI (reference sequence). This CDR3 has 13 residues. The CDR3 here is CASSPTGNGEQYF. The CDR3, as DNA: TGTGCCAGCAGCCCGACAGGGAATGGCGAGCAGTACTTC.

This clonotype was found many times. The V call is TRBV3-1, the J call TRBJ2-5, with a weak D call TRBD2 (5 bases). This CDR3 region has 15 residues. V was cut by 1 base and J by 4 bases, with 13 bases left in between. Germline V lookup: CDR1 LGHDT, CDR2 YNNKEL (reference sequence). The CDR3 loop is CASSQGWGVGETQYF. The CDR3 DNA reads TGTGCCAGCAGCCAAGGTTGGGGAGTCGGAGAGACCCAGTACTTC.

This clonotype was detected many times. The gene calls are TRBV5-1 and TRBJ2-7, with a possible D match to TRBD2 (5 bases). Trimming took off 2 bases at V and 3 bases at J, with 15 bases between the two ends. Germline V gene lookup returns CDR1 SGHRS and CDR2 YFSETQ. The CDR3 covers 15 residues. In nucleotides, the CDR3 is TGCGCCAGCAGCTTCGGGAAACGCTCCTACTACGAGCAGTACTTC. This gives the protein CASSFGKRSYYEQYF.

This clonotype occurred a few times. The J gene is TRBJ1-1, the V gene TRBV5-5; 9 bases map to TRBD1. The CDR3 is made up of 13 amino acids. Germline V gene data show CDR1 as SGHKS and CDR2 as YYEKEE (reference sequence). Trimming cost V 4 bases and J 7 bases; bases outside gene matches: 5. For the CDR3, the DNA is TGTGCCAGCAGCGGAACGGACAGGGGTGAAGCTTTCTTT. It specifies CASSGTDRGEAFF. Full variable domain (rest looked up from reference TRBV5-5 and TRBJ1-1): DAGVTQSPTHLIKTRGQQVTLRCSPISGHKSVSWYQQVLGQGPQFIFQYYEKEERGRGNFPDRFSARQFPNYSSELNVNALLLGDSALYLCASSGTDRGEAFFGQGTRLTVV.

This clonotype turned up a few times. The rearrangement links TRBV5-1 to TRBJ2-1; 10 bases agree with TRBD2. The CDR3 extends over 14 amino acids. J gave up 9 bases and V 4 bases, and 7 bases lay outside the gene matches. Looked up from germline, CDR1 is SGHRS and CDR2 is YFSETQ. The CDR3 is CASSPGTSDSEQFF. The CDR3 DNA follows: TGCGCCAGCAGCCCAGGGACTAGCGATAGTGAGCAGTTCTTC.

This clonotype was seen more than once but under ten times. The chain combines TRBV7-9 with TRBJ2-7; D is possibly TRBD1 (6 bases). Looked up from germline, CDR1 is SEHNR and CDR2 is FQNEAQ (reference sequence). Trimming took off 3 bases at V and 3 bases at J, with 12 bases between the two ends. The CDR3 extends over 14 amino acids. This CDR3 reads CASSFLGTSYEQYF. CDR3 DNA sequence: TGTGCCAGCAGCTTCTTGGGGACAAGCTACGAGCAGTACTTC.

The chain employs TRBV7-3 and TRBJ2-3; TRBD2 is a possible D gene (6 bases). V dropped 7 bases and J dropped 6 bases, with 26 bases sitting between them. The length of the CDR3 is 17 residues. CDR1 SGHTA and CDR2 FQGTGA come from the germline V gene. Written as DNA, the CDR3 is TGTGCCAGCACCTCCCTCCTCCGGGAGACATATAAGGATACGCAGTATTTT. Its translation: CASTSLLRETYKDTQYF.

The CDR3 protein is CSATTPANTQYF. In nucleotides, the CDR3 is TGCAGTGCTACGACTCCCGCAAATACGCAGTATTTT. The J gene is TRBJ2-3, the V gene TRBV20-1, with D uncertain. CDR1 DFQATT and CDR2 SNEGSKA come from the germline V gene (reference sequence). The CDR3 spans 12 residues. Between the trimmed V and J ends, which lost 4 bases and 7 bases, there was a span of 12 bases.

This clonotype was seen at least ten times. The chain is built from TRBV15 and TRBJ1-1; D not certain. Germline CDR1 is LNHNV and CDR2 is YYDKDF (reference sequence). The CDR3 has 11 residues. V lost 3 bases, J lost 3 bases, and 2 bases lay in between. CDR3 amino acids: CATSRYTEAFF. For the CDR3, the DNA is TGTGCCACCAGCAGGTACACTGAAGCTTTCTTT.